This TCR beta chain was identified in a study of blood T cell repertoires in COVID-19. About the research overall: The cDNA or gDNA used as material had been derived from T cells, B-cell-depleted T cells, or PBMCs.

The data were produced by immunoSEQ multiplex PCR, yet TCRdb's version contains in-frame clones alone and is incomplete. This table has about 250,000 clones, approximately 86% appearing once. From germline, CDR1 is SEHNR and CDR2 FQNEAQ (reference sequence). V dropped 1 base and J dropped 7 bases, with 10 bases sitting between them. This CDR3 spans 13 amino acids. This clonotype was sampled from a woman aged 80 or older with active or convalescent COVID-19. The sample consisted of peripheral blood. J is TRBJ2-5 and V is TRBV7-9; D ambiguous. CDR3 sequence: CASSLDEVGTQYF. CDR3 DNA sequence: TGTGCCAGCAGCTTAGATGAGGTGGGGACCCAGTACTTC.